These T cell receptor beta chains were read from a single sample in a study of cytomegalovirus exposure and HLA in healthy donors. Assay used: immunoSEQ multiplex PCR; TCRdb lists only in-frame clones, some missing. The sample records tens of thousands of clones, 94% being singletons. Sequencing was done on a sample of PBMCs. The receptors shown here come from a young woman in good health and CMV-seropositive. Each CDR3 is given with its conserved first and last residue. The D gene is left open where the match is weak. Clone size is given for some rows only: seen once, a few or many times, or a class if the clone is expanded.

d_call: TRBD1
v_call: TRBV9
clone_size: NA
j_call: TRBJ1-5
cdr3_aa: CASSAGGQGSQPQHF
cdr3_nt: TGTGCCAGCAGCGCGGGGGGACAGGGGAGTCAGCCCCAGCATTTT

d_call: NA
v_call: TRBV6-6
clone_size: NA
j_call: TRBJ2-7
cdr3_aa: CASRGVNYEQYF
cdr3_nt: TGTGCCAGCAGAGGGGTTAACTACGAGCAGTACTTC

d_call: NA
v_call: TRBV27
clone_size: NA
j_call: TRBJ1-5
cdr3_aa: CASSPHRWEQPQHF
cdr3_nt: TGTGCCAGCAGTCCCCATCGGTGGGAGCAGCCCCAGCATTTT

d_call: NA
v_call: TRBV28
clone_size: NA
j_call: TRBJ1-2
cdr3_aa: CASNREGRGYTF
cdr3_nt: TGTGCCAGCAACAGGGAAGGTCGGGGCTACACCTTC

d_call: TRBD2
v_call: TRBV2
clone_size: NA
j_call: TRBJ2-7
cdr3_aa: CASRELLAGGEDWEQYF
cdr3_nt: TGTGCCAGCAGGGAGCTCCTAGCGGGAGGTGAGGACTGGGAGCAGTACTTC

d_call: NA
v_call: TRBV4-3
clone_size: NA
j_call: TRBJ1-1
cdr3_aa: CASSQDGAGSEAFF
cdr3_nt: TGCGCCAGCAGCCAAGATGGGGCGGGGAGCGAAGCTTTCTTT

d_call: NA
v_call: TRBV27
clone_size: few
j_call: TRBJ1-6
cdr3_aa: CASGLDGRDSPLHF
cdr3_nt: TGTGCCAGCGGGCTGGACGGGAGAGATTCACCCCTCCACTTT

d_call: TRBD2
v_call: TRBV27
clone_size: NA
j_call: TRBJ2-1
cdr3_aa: CASSKNLAGVDEQFF
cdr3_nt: TGTGCCAGCAGTAAAAACCTAGCGGGAGTTGATGAGCAGTTCTTC

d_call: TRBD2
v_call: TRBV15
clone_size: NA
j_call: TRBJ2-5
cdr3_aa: CATSSGTSWETQYF
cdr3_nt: TGTGCCACCAGCAGCGGGACTAGCTGGGAGACCCAGTACTTC

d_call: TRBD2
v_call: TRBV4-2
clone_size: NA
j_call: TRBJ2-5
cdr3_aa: CASSTGRGEQETQYF
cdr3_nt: TGTGCCAGCAGCACCGGGCGGGGGGAACAAGAGACCCAGTACTTC

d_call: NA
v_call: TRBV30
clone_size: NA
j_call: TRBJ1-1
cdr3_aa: CAWRKRGWTEAFF
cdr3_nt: TGTGCCTGGAGGAAGAGGGGGTGGACTGAAGCTTTCTTT

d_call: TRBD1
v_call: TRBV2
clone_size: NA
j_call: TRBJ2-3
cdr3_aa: CASSGQGSTDTQYF
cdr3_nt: TGTGCCAGCAGTGGACAGGGGAGCACAGATACGCAGTATTTT

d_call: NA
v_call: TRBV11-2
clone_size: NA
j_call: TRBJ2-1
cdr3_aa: CASSLVGRRAYNEQFF
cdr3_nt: TGTGCCAGCAGCTTAGTGGGTCGGCGGGCCTACAATGAGCAGTTCTTC

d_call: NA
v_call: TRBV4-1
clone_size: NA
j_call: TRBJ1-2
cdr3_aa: CASSQDQTLNYGYTF
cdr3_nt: TGCGCCAGCAGCCAAGATCAGACTCTTAACTATGGCTACACCTTC

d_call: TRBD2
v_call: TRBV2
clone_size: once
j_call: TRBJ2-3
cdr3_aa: CASSQLAGGLDTQYF
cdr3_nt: TGTGCCAGCAGTCAACTAGCGGGAGGTCTGGATACGCAGTATTTT

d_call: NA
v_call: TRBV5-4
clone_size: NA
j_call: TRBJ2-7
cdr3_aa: CASSSLPGLRSSYEQYF
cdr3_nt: TGTGCCAGCAGCTCACTACCGGGACTCAGGAGCTCCTACGAGCAGTACTTC

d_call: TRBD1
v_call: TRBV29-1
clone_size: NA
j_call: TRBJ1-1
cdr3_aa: CSVVARGVESTEAFF
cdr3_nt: TGCAGCGTTGTGGCCAGGGGGGTAGAGAGCACTGAAGCTTTCTTT

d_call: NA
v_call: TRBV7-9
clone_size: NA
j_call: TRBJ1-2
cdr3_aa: CASSLTLGVSRYTF
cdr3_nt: TGTGCCAGCAGCTTAACGTTAGGGGTCTCGCGCTACACCTTC

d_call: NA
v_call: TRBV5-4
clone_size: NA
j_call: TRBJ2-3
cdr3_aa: CASSPGTRDTQYF
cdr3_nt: TGTGCCAGCAGCCCGGGGACTCGAGATACGCAGTATTTT

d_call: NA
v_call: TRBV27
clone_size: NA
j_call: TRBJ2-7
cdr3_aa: CASSPAGGEQYF
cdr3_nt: TGTGCCAGCAGTCCAGCCGGGGGCGAGCAGTACTTC

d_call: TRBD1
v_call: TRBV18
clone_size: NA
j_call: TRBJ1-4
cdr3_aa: CASSPDRGRGEKLFF
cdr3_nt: TGTGCCAGCTCCCCGGACAGGGGCCGGGGTGAAAAACTGTTTTTT

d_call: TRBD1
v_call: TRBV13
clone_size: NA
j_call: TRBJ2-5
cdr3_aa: CASSFLTAQPGGTQYF
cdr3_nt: TGTGCCAGCAGCTTCTTGACGGCTCAACCAGGGGGGACCCAGTACTTC

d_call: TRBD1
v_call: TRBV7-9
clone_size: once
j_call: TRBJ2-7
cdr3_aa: CASSTQGDYEQYF
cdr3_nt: TGTGCCAGCAGCACACAGGGGGACTACGAGCAGTACTTC

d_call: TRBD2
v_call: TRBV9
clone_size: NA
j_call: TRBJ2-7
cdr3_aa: CASSVAAGASYEQYF
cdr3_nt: TGTGCCAGCAGCGTAGCAGCGGGGGCCTCCTACGAGCAGTACTTC

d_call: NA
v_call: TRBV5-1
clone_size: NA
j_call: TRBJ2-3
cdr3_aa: CASSPGGSGPTDTQYF
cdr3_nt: TGCGCCAGCAGTCCCGGAGGTAGCGGCCCCACAGATACGCAGTATTTT

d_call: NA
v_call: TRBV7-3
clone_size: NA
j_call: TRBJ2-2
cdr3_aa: CASSSGQGGLDTGELFF
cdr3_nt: TGTGCCAGCAGCTCCGGGCAGGGTGGTTTAGACACCGGGGAGCTGTTTTTT

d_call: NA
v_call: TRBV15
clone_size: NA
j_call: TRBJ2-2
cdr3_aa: CATSGRGELFF
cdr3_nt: TGTGCCACCAGCGGGAGGGGGGAGCTGTTTTTT

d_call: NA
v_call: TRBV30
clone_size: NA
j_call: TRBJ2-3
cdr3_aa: CAWSPPANTQYF
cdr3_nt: TGTGCCTGGAGTCCCCCCGCGAATACGCAGTATTTT

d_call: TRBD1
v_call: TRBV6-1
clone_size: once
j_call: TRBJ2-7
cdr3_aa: CASSGTGLYEQYF
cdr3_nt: TGTGCCAGCAGTGGGACAGGGCTGTACGAGCAGTACTTC

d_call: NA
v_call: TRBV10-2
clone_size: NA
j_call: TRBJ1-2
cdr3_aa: CASSDRAALRANYGYTF
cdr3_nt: TGCGCCAGCAGTGACAGGGCCGCGCTCAGGGCTAACTATGGCTACACCTTC

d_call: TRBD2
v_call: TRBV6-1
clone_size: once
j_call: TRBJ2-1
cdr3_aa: CASSATGLAGGNEQFF
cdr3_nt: TGTGCCAGCAGTGCTACGGGACTAGCGGGGGGCAATGAGCAGTTCTTC

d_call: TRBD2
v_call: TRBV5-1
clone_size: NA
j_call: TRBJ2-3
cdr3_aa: CASSLTSGGADTQYF
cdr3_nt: TGCGCCAGCAGCTTGACCAGCGGGGGGGCAGATACGCAGTATTTT

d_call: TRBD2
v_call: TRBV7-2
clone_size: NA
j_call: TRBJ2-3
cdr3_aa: CASSSRLAGVDTQYF
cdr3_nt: TGTGCCAGCAGCTCGAGACTAGCGGGAGTAGATACGCAGTATTTT

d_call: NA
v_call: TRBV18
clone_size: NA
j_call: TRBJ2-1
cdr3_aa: CASSPWGGTYNEQFF
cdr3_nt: TGTGCCAGCTCACCATGGGGCGGCACCTACAATGAGCAGTTCTTC

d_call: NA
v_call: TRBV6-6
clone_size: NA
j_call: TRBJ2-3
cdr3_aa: CASTGGVGVDTQYF
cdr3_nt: TGTGCCAGTACAGGAGGGGTTGGGGTAGATACGCAGTATTTT

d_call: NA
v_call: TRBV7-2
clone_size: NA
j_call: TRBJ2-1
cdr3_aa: CASSAGGGGYNEQFF
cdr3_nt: TGTGCCAGCAGCGCTGGGGGGGGCGGCTACAATGAGCAGTTCTTC

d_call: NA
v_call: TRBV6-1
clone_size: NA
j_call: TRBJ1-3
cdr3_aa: CASLSSGNTIYF
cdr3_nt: TGTGCCAGTCTCTCCTCTGGAAACACCATATATTTT

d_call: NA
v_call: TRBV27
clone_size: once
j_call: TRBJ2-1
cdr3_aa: CASSLTGYNEQFF
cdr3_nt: TGTGCCAGCAGTTTAACAGGTTACAATGAGCAGTTCTTC

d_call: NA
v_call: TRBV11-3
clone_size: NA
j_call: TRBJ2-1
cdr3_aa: CASTSNEDEQFF
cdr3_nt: TGTGCCAGCACCTCAAACGAGGATGAGCAGTTCTTC

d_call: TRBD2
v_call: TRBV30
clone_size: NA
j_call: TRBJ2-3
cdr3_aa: CAWTGLAVDTQYF
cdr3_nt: TGTGCCTGGACGGGGCTAGCGGTAGATACGCAGTATTTT

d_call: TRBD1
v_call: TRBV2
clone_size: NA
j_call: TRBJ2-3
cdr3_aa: CASSVMDRVTDTQYF
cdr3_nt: TGTGCCAGCAGTGTAATGGACAGGGTCACAGATACGCAGTATTTT

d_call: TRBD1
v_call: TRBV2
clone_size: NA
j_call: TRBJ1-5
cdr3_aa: CASQKDRGFNQPQHF
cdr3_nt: TGTGCCAGCCAGAAGGACAGGGGGTTCAATCAGCCCCAGCATTTT

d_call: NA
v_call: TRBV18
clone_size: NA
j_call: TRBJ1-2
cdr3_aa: CASSPRDYGYTF
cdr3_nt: TGTGCCAGCTCACCGAGGGACTATGGCTACACCTTC

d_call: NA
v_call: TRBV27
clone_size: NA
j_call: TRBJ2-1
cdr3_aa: CASSSNNEQFF
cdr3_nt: TGTGCCAGCAGTTCCAACAATGAGCAGTTCTTC

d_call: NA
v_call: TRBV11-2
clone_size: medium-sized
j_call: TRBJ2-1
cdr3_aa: CASSPEDNSYNEQFF
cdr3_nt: TGTGCCAGCAGCCCAGAAGACAACTCCTACAATGAGCAGTTCTTC

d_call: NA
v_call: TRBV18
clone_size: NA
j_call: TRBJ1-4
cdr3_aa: CASSGQTNEKLFF
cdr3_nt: TGTGCCAGCTCTGGACAGACTAATGAAAAACTGTTTTTT

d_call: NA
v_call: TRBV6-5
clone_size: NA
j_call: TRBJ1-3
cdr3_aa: CASSYYGSSGNTIYF
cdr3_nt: TGTGCCAGCAGTTACTATGGCAGCTCTGGAAACACCATATATTTT